This T cell receptor beta chain was profiled in a study of T cell responses to AZD1222 COVID-19 vaccine. Of note for this clone: No antigen is known for it.

Points from the study as a whole: Among spike-specific TCRs, nearly half reportedly target unmutated variant regions. With dominance at 160-218 and 743-854, vaccine-associated CD4 TCRs spanned spike. Of the AZD1222 recipients, only six were seropositive at baseline.

Sequenced by immunoSEQ multiplex PCR; TCRdb stores in-frame clones only, minus some. The sample yields some 110,000 clones, about 81% seen once. Germline V CDR1 and CDR2: LGHDT, YNNKEL (reference sequence). The CDR3 extends over 13 amino acids. V was cut by 0 bases and J by 6 bases, with 6 bases left in between. The input for sequencing was peripheral blood, taken on day 0 of AZD1222 vaccination. V and J are TRBV3-1 (or the pseudogene TRBV3-2) and TRBJ1-5, with D unclear. The clonotype comes from an adult in good health. CDR3 nucleotides: TGTGCCAGCAGCCAAGACATTCGTCAGCCCCAGCATTTT. Translating it yields CASSQDIRQPQHF.